The present T cell receptor beta chain was sequenced within a study of shared clonotypes between healthy human individuals. Study-wide background: The donor group consisted of a couple of women and a few men, aged 18 to 49. Study conclusions and caveats: Rarefaction showed that sequencing of sorted subsets was incomplete (despite large depth). Naive subsets usually exceeded memory subsets in estimated richness. Sequencing depth was a factor that was expected to affect clonotype sharing among donors.

V was cut by 4 bases and J by 6 bases, with 13 bases left in between. This CDR3 region has 14 residues. From germline, CDR1 is SGHKS and CDR2 YYEKEE (reference sequence). As defined, naive CD8 cells were CD45RO-negative and positively selected for CCR7, with terminally differentiated effector memory CD45RA+ cells excluded. Measured with immunoSEQ multiplex PCR; TCRdb has only the in-frame clones, and not every one. The profile covers about 2 million clones, with just under 95% appearing a single time and 0.9% to 1.5% taken by the ten largest. A remark on this clone: The antigen is not known.

The chain is built from TRBV5-5 and TRBJ1-4, with D uncertain. The sample taken for sequencing was naive CD8+ T cells sorted from blood. The TCR originated in a man in his late teens or twenties in good health. CDR3 residues: CASSHGSEYEKLFF. The CDR3 DNA follows: TGTGCCAGCAGCCACGGGAGCGAGTATGAAAAACTGTTTTTT. Using reference TRBV5-5 and TRBJ1-4 for the parts outside the CDR3, the full variable domain is DAGVTQSPTHLIKTRGQQVTLRCSPISGHKSVSWYQQVLGQGPQFIFQYYEKEERGRGNFPDRFSARQFPNYSSELNVNALLLGDSALYLCASSHGSEYEKLFFGSGTQLSVL.